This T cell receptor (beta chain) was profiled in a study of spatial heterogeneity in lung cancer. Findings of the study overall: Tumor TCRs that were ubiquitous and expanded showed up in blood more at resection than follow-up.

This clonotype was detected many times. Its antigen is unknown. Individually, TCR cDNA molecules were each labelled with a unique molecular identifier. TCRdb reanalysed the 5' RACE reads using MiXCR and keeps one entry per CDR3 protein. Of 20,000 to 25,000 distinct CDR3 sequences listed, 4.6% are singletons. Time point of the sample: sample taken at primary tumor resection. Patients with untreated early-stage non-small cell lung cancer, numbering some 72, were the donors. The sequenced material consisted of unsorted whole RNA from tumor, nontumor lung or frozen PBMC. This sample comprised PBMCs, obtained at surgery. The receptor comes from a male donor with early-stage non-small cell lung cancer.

The CDR3 nucleotides are TGTGCCAGCAGCGGGGCAAATGAAAAACTGTTTTTT. As protein: CASSGANEKLFF. The chain uses TRBV7-2 and TRBJ1-4; tentative D call: TRBD1 (5 bases). There are 12 residues in the CDR3. V was clipped by 5 bases and J by 5 bases, with 6 bases between them. Per the germline V gene, CDR1 is SGHTA and CDR2 is FQGNSA.